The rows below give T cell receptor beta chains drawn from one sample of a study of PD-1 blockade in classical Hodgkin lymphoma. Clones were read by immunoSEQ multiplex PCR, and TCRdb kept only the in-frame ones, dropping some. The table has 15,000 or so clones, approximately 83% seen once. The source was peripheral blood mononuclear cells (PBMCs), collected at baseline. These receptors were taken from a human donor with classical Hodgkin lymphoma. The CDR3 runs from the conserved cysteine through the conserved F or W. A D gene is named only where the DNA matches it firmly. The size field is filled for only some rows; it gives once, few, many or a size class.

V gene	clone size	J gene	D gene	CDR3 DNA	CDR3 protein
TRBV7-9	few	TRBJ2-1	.	TGTGCCAGCAGCTTGGGTACGGCTCTCGACAATGAGCAGTTCTTC	CASSLGTALDNEQFF
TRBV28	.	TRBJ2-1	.	TGTGCCAGCACACAGCCTAACTTTTACAATGAGCAGTTCTTC	CASTQPNFYNEQFF
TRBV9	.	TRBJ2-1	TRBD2	TGTGCCAGCAGCGTGGGGACTAGCGGGGGGGCCGTGGATGAGCAGTTCTTC	CASSVGTSGGAVDEQFF
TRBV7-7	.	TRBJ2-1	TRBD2	TGTGCTAGCAGCTCCGGGCCGCAAGCGGGGAATGAGCAGTTCTTC	CASSSGPQAGNEQFF
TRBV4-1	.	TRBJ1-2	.	TGCGCCAGCAGCCCCACAGGAACTAACTATGGCTACACCTTC	CASSPTGTNYGYTF
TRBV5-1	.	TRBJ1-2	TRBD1	TGCGCCAGCAGCACGGCAGGACAGGGAAGAGATGGCTACACCTTC	CASSTAGQGRDGYTF
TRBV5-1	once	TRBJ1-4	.	TGCGCCAGCAGCCCTGAGCATTCCGGGGGCGGTGAAAAACTGTTTTTT	CASSPEHSGGGEKLFF
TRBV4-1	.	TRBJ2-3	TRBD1	TGCGCCAGCAGCCAAGAGGGGACAGACATACAAAGCACAGATACGCAGTATTTT	CASSQEGTDIQSTDTQYF
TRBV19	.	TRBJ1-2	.	TGTGCCAGCAGTATAACGGACACGGGGCGTTATGGCTACACCTTC	CASSITDTGRYGYTF
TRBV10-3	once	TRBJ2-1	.	TGTGCCATCACCAGAACGGCACACAATGAGCAGTTCTTC	CAITRTAHNEQFF
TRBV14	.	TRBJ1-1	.	TGTGCCAGCAGCCCCCATTGGCGTAACACTGAAGCTTTCTTT	CASSPHWRNTEAFF
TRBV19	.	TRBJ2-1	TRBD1	TGTGCCAGTAGTCCGTTAGGGACAGGGGGTTTTTATGAGCAGTTCTTC	CASSPLGTGGFYEQFF
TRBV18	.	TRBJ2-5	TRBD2	TGTGCCAGCTCACGGACTAGCGGGGCGCTACAAGAGACCCAGTACTTC	CASSRTSGALQETQYF
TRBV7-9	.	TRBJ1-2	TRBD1	TGTGCCAGCAGCTTAGAAGGACAGGGTGGCTACACCTTC	CASSLEGQGGYTF
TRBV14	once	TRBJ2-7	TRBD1	TGTGCCAGCAGCCCCGGGGACAGGGACTTCTACGAGCAGTACTTC	CASSPGDRDFYEQYF
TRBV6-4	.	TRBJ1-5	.	TGTGCCAGCAGTGACTCGTGGCAGGGGAGTCAGCCCCAGCATTTT	CASSDSWQGSQPQHF
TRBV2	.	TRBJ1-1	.	TGTGCCACCCGCCCTCAGGGCCTCACTGAAGCTTTCTTT	CATRPQGLTEAFF
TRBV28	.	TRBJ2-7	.	TGTGCCAGCAGTCTCCCCGGACTGCCGGGGCGGTTGGGTTTTCGCTACGAGCAGTACTTC	CASSLPGLPGRLGFRYEQYF
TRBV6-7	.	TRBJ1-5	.	TGTGCCAGACTACCTCGTCGGCCCCAGCATTTT	CARLPRRPQHF
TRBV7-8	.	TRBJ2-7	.	TGTGCCAGCAGCTTAGCGGGCAGAAGCAGCTACGAGCAGTACTTC	CASSLAGRSSYEQYF
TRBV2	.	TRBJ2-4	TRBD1	TGTGCCAGCTTACAGGGGGCGACCAAAAACATTCAGTACTTC	CASLQGATKNIQYF
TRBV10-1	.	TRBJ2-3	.	TGCGCCAGCAGTAGGGGGGGCACCCGCACAGATACGCAGTATTTT	CASSRGGTRTDTQYF
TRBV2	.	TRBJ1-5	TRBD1	TGTGCCATCGGACAGGGGATGAATCAGCCCCAGCATTTT	CAIGQGMNQPQHF
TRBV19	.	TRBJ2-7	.	TGTGCCAGTAGTCGGGACAACTCCTACGAGCAGTACTTC	CASSRDNSYEQYF
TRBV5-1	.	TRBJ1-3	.	TGCGCCAGCAGCGCGGGCCGCTCTGGAAACACCATATATTTT	CASSAGRSGNTIYF
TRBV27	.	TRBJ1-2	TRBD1	TGTGCCAGCAGTTTACGACAGGGAAGGGGCGGCTACACCTTC	CASSLRQGRGGYTF
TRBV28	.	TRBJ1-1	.	TGTGCCAGCACTCTTTGGGGGGGGCCCACTGAAGCTTTCTTT	CASTLWGGPTEAFF
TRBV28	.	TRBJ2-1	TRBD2	TGTGCCAGCAGCCCCCCGGGACTAGGGTCCTACAATGAGCAGTTCTTC	CASSPPGLGSYNEQFF